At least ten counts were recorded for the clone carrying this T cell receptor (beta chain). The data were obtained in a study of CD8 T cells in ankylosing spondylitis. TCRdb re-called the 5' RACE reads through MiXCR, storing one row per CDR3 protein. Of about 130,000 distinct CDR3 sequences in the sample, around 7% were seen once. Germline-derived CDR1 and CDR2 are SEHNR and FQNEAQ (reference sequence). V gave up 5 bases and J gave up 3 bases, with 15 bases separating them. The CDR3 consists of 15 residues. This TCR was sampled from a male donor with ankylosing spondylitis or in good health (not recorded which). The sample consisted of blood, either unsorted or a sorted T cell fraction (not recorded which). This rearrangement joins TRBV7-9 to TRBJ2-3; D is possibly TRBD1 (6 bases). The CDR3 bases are TGTGCCAGCAGCGGCCTGGGGGCGCGGACAGATACGCAGTATTTT. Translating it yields CASSGLGARTDTQYF.